Presented here are 28 T cell receptor beta chains from one specimen sequenced in a study of response to subunit inactivated influenza vaccine. TCRdb passed the RT-PCR reads through MiXCR, listing each CDR3 protein once. The data show about 780,000 distinct CDR3 sequences, approximately 17% seen once. The sequencing used PBMCs from blood, collected roughly 5 days after vaccination. Source of these receptors: a man aged 45-65 years who received an inactivated influenza vaccine.

There are many counts of this clonotype. The rearrangement joins TRBV18 to TRBJ2-7, with D hard to call. The ends were cut back, 3 bases at V and 9 bases at J, with 12 bases in the middle. Germline V gives CDR1 KGHSH, CDR2 LQKENI. This CDR3 comprises 12 residues. Here the CDR3 reads CASSPDPDGQYF. CDR3 in DNA: TGTGCCAGCTCACCGGACCCCGACGGGCAGTACTTC.

The chain employs TRBV11-2 and TRBJ2-1; TRBD2 matches at 9 bases. Trimming took 0 bases from V and 7 from J; bases not matched to a gene: 13. Germline V lookup: CDR1 SGHAT, CDR2 FQNNGV. The CDR3 runs 18 residues. CDR3 bases: TGTGCCAGCAGCTTAGACCCCACGGGCGCGGGGGGGCGAAATGAGCAGTTCTTC. This sequence encodes CASSLDPTGAGGRNEQFF.

The table lists this clonotype with a few counts. V usage is TRBV7-3 and J usage is TRBJ2-7; the D gene could be TRBD1 or TRBD2 (5 bases each). This CDR3 is built from 13 residues. The germline CDR1 and CDR2 sequences are SGHTA and FQGTGA. V was cut by 1 base and J by 5 bases, with 9 bases left in between. The CDR3 DNA reads as TGTGCCAGCAGCTTAAGGCAGGGAGACGAGCAGTACTTC. It translates to CASSLRQGDEQYF.

V usage is TRBV2 and J usage is TRBJ2-1; a possible D gene is TRBD1 (5 bases). The CDR3 consists of 15 residues. V lost 7 bases to trimming and J lost 1 base, with 14 bases between them. CDR1 SNHLY and CDR2 FYNNEI come from the germline V gene. The chain's CDR3 is CASIPSDISYNEQFF. As DNA, the CDR3 is TGTGCCAGCATCCCCTCGGACATATCCTACAATGAGCAGTTCTTC. Full variable domain (rest looked up from reference TRBV2 and TRBJ2-1): EPEVTQTPSHQVTQMGQEVILRCVPISNHLYFYWYRQILGQKVEFLVSFYNNEISEKSEIFDDQFSVERPDGSNFTLKIRSTKLEDSAMYFCASIPSDISYNEQFFGPGTRLTVL.

The CDR3 is CASSLGQGMTDTQYF. The CDR3 DNA reads TGTGCCAGCAGCCTCGGACAGGGAATGACAGATACGCAGTATTTT. The genes are TRBV7-2 and TRBJ2-3, with TRBD1 identical over 8 bases. From germline, CDR1 is SGHTA and CDR2 FQGNSA. The CDR3 runs to 15 residues. After removal of 5 bases from V and 3 bases from J, the junction contained 7 bases not matched to a gene.

The genes are TRBV18 and TRBJ1-1; D is ambiguous. V lost 3 bases and J 2 bases, leaving 10 bases between the germline ends. The CDR3 has 14 residues. CDR1 and CDR2 (germline): KGHSH, LQKENI. The CDR3 spells CASSPTDGNTEAFF. The CDR3, as DNA: TGTGCCAGCTCACCTACCGACGGAAACACTGAAGCTTTCTTT.

This clonotype was detected ten times or more. The chain carries TRBV10-3 and TRBJ1-6; D gene ambiguous. Germline assignment: CDR1 ENHRY and CDR2 SYGVKD. V was trimmed by 6 bases and J by 6 bases, leaving 9 bases between them. The CDR3 consists of 13 residues. CDR3 DNA: TGTGCCATCAGCATGGACCGTAATTCACCCCTCCACTTT. As protein: CAISMDRNSPLHF.

The chain employs TRBV7-2 and TRBJ2-7, with 11 bases fitting TRBD2. Germline CDR1 and CDR2: SGHTA and FQGNSA. V lost 5 bases, J lost 2 bases, and 5 bases stayed unmatched. The length of the CDR3 is 15 residues. CDR3 in DNA: TGTGCCAGCAGCGCCCGGACTAGCGGGCCCTACGAGCAGTACTTC. As protein: CASSARTSGPYEQYF. Based on the CDR3 plus reference TRBV7-2 and TRBJ2-7, the full variable domain is GAGVSQSPSNKVTEKGKDVELRCDPISGHTALYWYRQSLGQGLEFLIYFQGNSAPDKSGLPSDRFSAERTGGSVSTLTIQRTQQEDSAVYLCASSARTSGPYEQYFGPGTRLTVT.

This clonotype was seen only a few times. V usage is TRBV20-1 and J usage is TRBJ2-7; D gene unclear. Trimming removed 3 bases at V and 2 bases at J, with 17 bases between. The germline CDR1 and CDR2 sequences are DFQATT and SNEGSKA (reference sequence). CDR3 size: 15 residues. CDR3 amino acids: CSASYIGEIAYEQYF. DNA of the CDR3: TGCAGTGCTAGTTATATTGGAGAAATAGCCTACGAGCAGTACTTC.

The chain is built from TRBV28 and TRBJ2-1, with 8 bases lining up with TRBD2. There are 16 residues in the CDR3. Germline CDR1 MDHEN, CDR2 SYDVKM. The ends lost 5 bases at V and 2 bases at J; junction bases unmatched: 8. The CDR3 sequence is CASSVRLRGAYNEQFF. The CDR3 nucleotides read TGTGCCAGCAGTGTCCGCTTGCGGGGGGCCTACAATGAGCAGTTCTTC. The full variable domain, in which reference TRBV28 and TRBJ2-1 provide the parts outside the CDR3, is DVKVTQSSRYLVKRTGEKVFLECVQDMDHENMFWYRQDPGLGLRLIYFSYDVKMKEKGDIPEGYSVSREKKERFSLILESASTNQTSMYLCASSVRLRGAYNEQFFGPGTRLTVL.

This clonotype was counted only a few times. The chain joins TRBV20-1 to TRBJ2-5, with D tentatively TRBD2 (6 bases). This CDR3 is built from 14 residues. V was shortened by 7 bases and J by 3 bases, with 18 bases between the two germline ends. Germline CDR1 and CDR2: DFQATT and SNEGSKA (reference sequence). This CDR3 reads CSVLNLRGKETQYF. As DNA, the CDR3 is TGCAGTGTTTTGAACCTTCGGGGGAAAGAGACCCAGTACTTC.

The genes are TRBV28 and TRBJ2-7; 7 positions match TRBD2. J gave up 0 bases and V 3 bases, and 8 bases lay outside the gene matches. The CDR3 covers 16 residues. From germline, CDR1 is MDHEN and CDR2 SYDVKM. CDR3 loop: CASSLGLADPSYEQYF. The CDR3 bases are TGTGCCAGCAGTTTGGGGCTAGCGGATCCCTCCTACGAGCAGTACTTC.

Many counts were recorded for this clonotype. The V gene is TRBV6-1, the J gene TRBJ1-3, with TRBD1 matching 8 bases. CDR1 is MNHNS and CDR2 is SASEGT in the germline V gene. The CDR3 consists of 14 residues. V lost 5 bases, J lost 1 base, and 1 base stayed unmatched. The CDR3 loop is CASSTGGSGNTIYF. The CDR3 DNA follows: TGTGCCAGCAGTACAGGGGGTTCTGGAAACACCATATATTTT.

This clonotype was seen a few times. The chain has TRBV15 and TRBJ1-5; D remains ambiguous. The CDR3 runs to 13 residues. V lost 3 bases, J lost 4 bases, and 7 bases lay in between. The germline V gene encodes CDR1 LNHNV and CDR2 YYDKDF (reference sequence). The CDR3 is CATSSDPNQPQHF. CDR3 sequence (DNA): TGTGCCACCAGCAGTGACCCTAATCAGCCCCAGCATTTT. Complete variable domain (other parts from reference TRBV15 and TRBJ1-5): DAMVIQNPRYQVTQFGKPVTLSCSQTLNHNVMYWYQQKSSQAPKLLFHYYDKDFNNEADTPDNFQSRRPNTSFCFLDIRSPGLGDTAMYLCATSSDPNQPQHFGDGTRLSIL.

The rearrangement joins TRBV6-4 to TRBJ2-3; 14 nucleotides line up with TRBD2. The CDR3 consists of 17 residues. Trimming cost V 5 bases and J 3 bases; bases outside gene matches: 7. Germline V CDR1 and CDR2: MRHNA, SNTAGT. DNA for the CDR3: TGTGCCAGCAGTCGACTAGCGGGGGGGCATGGAACAGATACGCAGTATTTT. It yields the protein CASSRLAGGHGTDTQYF.

In its sample, this clonotype was seen a few times. The chain has TRBV7-9 and TRBJ2-7; a weak D match, TRBD2 (6 bases). Germline CDR1 SEHNR, CDR2 FQNEAQ (reference sequence). Trimming cost V 1 base and J 2 bases, with 12 bases left between them. CDR3 length: 15 amino acids. In DNA form, the CDR3 reads TGTGCCAGCAGCTTAGGAGGGGACTCTACCTACGAGCAGTACTTC. Translation gives CASSLGGDSTYEQYF.

The genes are TRBV27 and TRBJ2-7, with D perhaps TRBD1 or TRBD2 (6 bases each). The CDR3 length is 13 residues. Germline CDR1 is MNHEY and CDR2 is SMNVEV (reference sequence). V dropped 7 bases and J dropped 5 bases, with 15 bases sitting between them. CDR3 sequence reads: CASNVVGGDEQYF. In DNA, the CDR3 is TGTGCCAGCAATGTTGTGGGGGGCGACGAGCAGTACTTC.

CDR3 sequence: CASSFGQGHIQYF. As DNA, the CDR3 is TGTGCCAGCAGTTTTGGGCAGGGGCACATTCAGTACTTC. This chain joins TRBV27 and TRBJ2-4, with D perhaps TRBD1 (6 bases). Germline V gene lookup returns CDR1 MNHEY and CDR2 SMNVEV (reference sequence). This CDR3 has 13 residues. Trimming removed 3 bases from V and 8 bases from J, with 11 bases in between.

The chain couples TRBV12-3 or TRBV12-4 to TRBJ2-3; D gene uncertain. The CDR3 spans 14 residues. V dropped 6 bases and J dropped 4 bases, with 14 bases sitting between them. The CDR3 region is CASSHSLEPDTQYF. Here the CDR3 DNA reads TGTGCCAGCAGCCATTCCTTGGAGCCAGATACGCAGTATTTT.

This clonotype was detected many times. The chain couples TRBV12-3 or TRBV12-4 to TRBJ2-1, with D maybe TRBD2 (6 bases). V gave up 6 bases and J gave up 2 bases, with 17 bases separating them. This CDR3 has 16 amino acids. Here the CDR3 DNA reads TGTGCCAGCAGGGGGACTCGCGCTACCCCCTACAATGAGCAGTTCTTC. Protein: CASRGTRATPYNEQFF.

At least ten counts were recorded for this clonotype. The genes are TRBV20-1 and TRBJ2-5, with a weak D call TRBD2 (6 bases). The CDR3 has 15 amino acids. Trimming shortened V by 0 bases and J by 0 bases, and 11 bases separated the two germline ends. Germline V gives CDR1 DFQATT, CDR2 SNEGSKA (reference sequence). CDR3 coding DNA: TGCAGTGCTAGAGAGGGGGGTTCGTACCAAGAGACCCAGTACTTC. Protein: CSAREGGSYQETQYF.

The genes are TRBV4-3 and TRBJ2-1; 9 bases fit TRBD1. V gave up 0 bases and J gave up 3 bases; unmatched junction bases: 6. This CDR3 is built from 17 residues. From germline, CDR1 is LGHNA and CDR2 YSLEER. Here the CDR3 reads CASSQDSGTGNYNEQFF. The CDR3, as DNA: TGCGCCAGCAGCCAAGATTCCGGGACAGGGAACTACAATGAGCAGTTCTTC.

There are a few counts of this clonotype. V and J are TRBV10-3 and TRBJ1-1; D not certain. The germline V gene has CDR1 ENHRY and CDR2 SYGVKD. This CDR3 region has 13 residues. V lost 9 bases to trimming and J lost 2 bases, with 13 bases between them. This CDR3 reads CAITAGYNTEAFF. The CDR3 DNA reads TGTGCCATAACAGCAGGCTACAACACTGAAGCTTTCTTT.

This clonotype has just a few counts. The chain has TRBV5-1 and TRBJ2-5, with 10 bases matching TRBD1. Trimming removed 5 bases from V and 5 bases from J; junction bases left unmatched: 9. The CDR3 is 15 residues long. Germline V gene sequence: CDR1 SGHRS, CDR2 YFSETQ. The DNA for the CDR3 is TGCGCCAGCAGAGCCACGGGACAGGGGATGGAGACCCAGTACTTC. This gives the protein CASRATGQGMETQYF.

This clonotype was counted between two and nine times. This chain joins TRBV27 and TRBJ2-7, with 8 bases matching TRBD1. V dropped 7 bases and J dropped 0; count of bases not matched to a gene: 8. CDR3 size: 15 residues. CDR1 and CDR2 from the germline V gene are MNHEY and SMNVEV (reference sequence). The CDR3 DNA sequence: TGTGCCAGCAAACCCAACAGGGGGAGCTCCTACGAGCAGTACTTC. This translates into CASKPNRGSSYEQYF.

The genes are TRBV20-1 and TRBJ1-5; D is unresolved. V shed 3 bases and J shed 6 bases, with 15 bases lying between them. This CDR3 contains 14 residues. The V gene's germline CDR1 is DFQATT and CDR2 SNEGSKA (reference sequence). The CDR3 bases are TGCAGTGCTAGGGGTCTATCGGGTCCTCAGCCCCAGCATTTT. Protein: CSARGLSGPQPQHF.

The chain carries TRBV20-1 and TRBJ1-5; D is perhaps TRBD1 (6 bases). V dropped 3 bases and J dropped 7 bases, with 16 bases sitting between them. The CDR3 contains 14 residues. Germline V gene sequence: CDR1 DFQATT, CDR2 SNEGSKA (reference sequence). The CDR3 bases are TGCAGTGCTAGTCGGGGGCCACCAGGCCAGCCCCAGCATTTT. Protein sequence: CSASRGPPGQPQHF.

The CDR3 is CASSLAPGGVDTQYF. The CDR3 nucleotides are TGCGCCAGCAGCTTGGCCCCGGGAGGGGTAGATACGCAGTATTTT. The chain combines TRBV5-1 with TRBJ2-3, with 8 bases aligning to TRBD2. V was pared by 0 bases and J by 5 bases, with 5 bases of the junction left unmatched. The V gene's germline CDR1 is SGHRS and CDR2 YFSETQ. The CDR3 length is 15 residues.